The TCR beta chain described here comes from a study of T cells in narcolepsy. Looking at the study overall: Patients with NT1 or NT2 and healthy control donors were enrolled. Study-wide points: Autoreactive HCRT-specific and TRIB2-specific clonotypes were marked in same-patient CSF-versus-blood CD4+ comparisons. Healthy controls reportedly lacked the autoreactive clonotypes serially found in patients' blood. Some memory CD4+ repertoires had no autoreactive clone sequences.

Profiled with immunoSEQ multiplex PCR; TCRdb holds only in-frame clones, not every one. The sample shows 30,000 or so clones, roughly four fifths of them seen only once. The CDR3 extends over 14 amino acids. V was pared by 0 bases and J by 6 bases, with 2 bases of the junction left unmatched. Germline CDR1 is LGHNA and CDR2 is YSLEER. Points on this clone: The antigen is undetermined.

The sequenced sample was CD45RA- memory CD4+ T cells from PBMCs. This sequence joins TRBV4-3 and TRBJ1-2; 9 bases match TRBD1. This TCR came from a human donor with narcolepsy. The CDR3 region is CASSQDWDRDGYTF. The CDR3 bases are TGCGCCAGCAGCCAAGATTGGGACAGGGATGGCTACACCTTC.